A single sample is the source of the 9 T cell receptor beta chains below, sequenced in a study of blood T cell repertoires in COVID-19. Method: immunoSEQ multiplex PCR; TCRdb's copy keeps in-frame clones and lacks some. The sample consists of about 58,000 clones, 85% to 90% of them appearing once. Sequenced material: peripheral blood. All receptors come from a man between 60 and 75 years old with acute or convalescent COVID-19.

The rearrangement links TRBV25-1 to TRBJ1-4, with a tentative D call TRBD1 (5 bases). Germline-derived CDR1 and CDR2 are MGHDK and SYGVNS. The CDR3 is 14 amino acids. V shed 2 bases and J shed 7 bases, with 11 bases lying between them. The CDR3 loop reads CASSEILQGEKLFF. The CDR3 region has the DNA TGTGCCAGCAGTGAAATACTTCAGGGTGAAAAACTGTTTTTT.

The V gene is TRBV5-5, the J gene TRBJ1-1, with 8 bases lining up with TRBD1. CDR3 length equals 14 residues. Trimming at V came to 2 bases and at J to 5 bases, leaving 5 bases not matched to a gene. The germline V gene encodes CDR1 SGHKS and CDR2 YYEKEE (reference sequence). The chain's CDR3 is CASSLQGVRTEAFF. The CDR3 coding sequence is TGTGCCAGCAGCTTACAGGGGGTTCGGACTGAAGCTTTCTTT.

CDR3 region: CASRDTILGEVYF. CDR3 DNA: TGTGCCAGCCGGGACACAATTTTAGGTGAGGTGTACTTC. The chain links TRBV28 to TRBJ2-7; D possibly corresponds to TRBD1 (6 bases). Between the trimmed V and J ends, which lost 8 bases and 12 bases, there was a span of 23 bases. Germline loops: CDR1 MDHEN, CDR2 SYDVKM. The CDR3 has 13 amino acids.

V usage is TRBV11-3 and J usage is TRBJ2-7; 9 bases are a match to TRBD2. The ends lost 5 bases at V and 3 bases at J; junction bases unmatched: 8. The CDR3 is 15 amino acids. The germline V gene encodes CDR1 SGHNT and CDR2 YENEEA. The CDR3 DNA is TGTGCCAGCAGCCCTGGACTAGCGTCCCTCTACGAGCAGTACTTC. It specifies CASSPGLASLYEQYF.

The chain recombines TRBV28 with TRBJ2-2; 11 bases fit TRBD2. The junction had 7 bases not matched to a gene; V was cut back by 5 bases and J by 8 bases. The CDR3 is made up of 15 amino acids. Germline V CDR1 and CDR2: MDHEN, SYDVKM. The CDR3 nucleotides are TGTGCCAGCAGTGTTACTAGCGGGAGAACAGGGGAGCTGTTTTTT. Translation gives CASSVTSGRTGELFF.

This chain joins TRBV9 and TRBJ2-7; 8 nucleotides agree with TRBD2. Germline values: CDR1 SGDLS, CDR2 YYNGEE. The V segment lost 3 bases and the J segment 5 bases; nucleotides outside the gene matches: 4. The CDR3 loop spans 13 amino acids. For the CDR3, the DNA is TGTGCCAGCAGCGGAGGACTAGCTGACGAGCAGTACTTC. Protein: CASSGGLADEQYF.

This chain links TRBV3-1 (or the pseudogene TRBV3-2) with TRBJ2-5; 11 nucleotides match TRBD2. Germline loops: CDR1 LGHDT, CDR2 YNNKEL (reference sequence). The J segment lost 4 bases and the V segment lost 5 bases, leaving 6 bases of the junction unmatched. This CDR3 comprises 15 residues. CDR3 DNA: TGTGCCAGCAGCTCAGGACTAGCGGGTTTAGAGACCCAGTACTTC. It codes for CASSSGLAGLETQYF.

The rearrangement uses TRBV18 and TRBJ2-3, with 7 nucleotides matching TRBD1. From germline, CDR1 is KGHSH and CDR2 LQKENI. The CDR3 extends over 15 amino acids. The J segment lost 4 bases and the V segment lost 4 bases, leaving 8 bases of the junction unmatched. CDR3 sequence: CASSRPGQRPDTQYF. The CDR3 DNA reads as TGTGCCAGCTCACGACCGGGACAGAGACCAGATACGCAGTATTTT.

The gene calls are TRBV5-1 and TRBJ1-1, with 10 bases fitting TRBD1. Germline CDR1 reads SGHRS; CDR2 reads YFSETQ. This CDR3 spans 13 amino acids. V shed 4 bases, J shed 8 bases, and the junction held 5 bases outside the gene matches. Here the CDR3 DNA reads TGCGCCAGCAGCCCGCGGGACAGGGGAGAAGCTTTCTTT. It translates to CASSPRDRGEAFF.